The following is a T cell receptor (beta chain) sequence with its context. Looked up from germline, CDR1 is SNHLY and CDR2 is FYNNEI. The CDR3 covers 11 residues. This specimen comes from a study of CXCR3-negative and CXCR3-positive naive CD8 T cells. Carrying UMI labels, the TRB cDNA libraries were prepared through 5' RACE. Reanalyzing the 5' RACE reads, TCRdb keeps one entry per CDR3 protein, without DNA. In total, the table holds tens of thousands of distinct CDR3 sequences. Every CD8+ subset sample held more than 250,000 flow-sorted cells, done in triplicate. Sequencing was carried out using memory CD8+ T cells from blood. This rearrangement joins TRBV2 to TRBJ2-2. The clonotype comes from a human donor in good health. Some clones in this sample may be carry-over from other donors' samples. The CDR3 here is CASSVTGELFF.